This T cell receptor beta chain was sequenced for a study of untreated major depressive disorder. Points on this clone: Its antigen is undetermined.

Study results and caveats: Compared with controls, depressed patients showed more TRBV05-01 (Vbeta 5.1) usage in CD4+ T cells. Three preselected Vbeta families were the sole sequencing comparisons.

Only in-frame clones appear in the TCRdb table, and some are missing; sequencing was by immunoSEQ multiplex PCR. The sample has approximately 13,000 clones; around 90% are singletons. Germline-derived CDR1 and CDR2 are LNHDA and SQIVND (reference sequence). The junction had 7 bases not matched to a gene; V was cut back by 7 bases and J by 3 bases. The CDR3 is 14 residues long. The sequenced sample was CD4+ T cells from PBMCs. The chain uses TRBV19 and TRBJ2-7, with 9 positions matching TRBD1. The clonotype originates from a woman aged 25 to 39 with major depressive disorder. The CDR3 spells CASTPGQGYYEQYF. The DNA of the CDR3 is TGTGCCAGTACTCCGGGACAGGGATACTACGAGCAGTACTTC.